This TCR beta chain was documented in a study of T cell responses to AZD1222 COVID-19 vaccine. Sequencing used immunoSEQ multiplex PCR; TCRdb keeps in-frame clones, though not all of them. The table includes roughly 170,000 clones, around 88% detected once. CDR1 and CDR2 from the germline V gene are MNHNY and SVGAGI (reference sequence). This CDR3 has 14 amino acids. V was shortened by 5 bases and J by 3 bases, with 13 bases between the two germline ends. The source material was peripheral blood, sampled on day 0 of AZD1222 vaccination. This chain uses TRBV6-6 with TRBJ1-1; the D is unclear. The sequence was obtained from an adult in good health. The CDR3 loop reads CASSPRPIDTEAFF. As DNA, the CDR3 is TGTGCCAGCAGTCCCAGGCCAATAGACACTGAAGCTTTCTTT.